This is a list of T cell receptor beta chains from one sample in a study of T cell responses to AZD1222 COVID-19 vaccine. Clones were sequenced by immunoSEQ multiplex PCR, and TCRdb holds only the in-frame ones, with some missing. The data show 70,000 to 95,000 clones, about 90% seen once. Sequencing used peripheral blood, obtained on day 0 of MenACWY control vaccination. Receptor source: an adult in good health. Each CDR3 is given with its conserved first and last residue. Each record gives: V gene, J gene, D gene, clone size, CDR3 protein, CDR3 DNA. A D gene is named only where the DNA matches it firmly. Not every row has a clone size; where given, it reads once, few, many or a size class.

TRBV4-1	TRBJ1-4	.	once	CASSFSVTQNEKLFF	TGCGCCAGCAGCTTTTCCGTGACACAGAATGAAAAACTGTTTTTT
TRBV19	TRBJ1-3	.	.	CASTEGGSAGNTIYF	TGTGCCAGCACAGAAGGGGGGTCGGCTGGAAACACCATATATTTT
TRBV24-1	TRBJ1-1	TRBD1	once	CATSEPGTGRMNTEAFF	TGTGCCACCAGTGAACCCGGGACAGGGCGTATGAACACTGAAGCTTTCTTT
TRBV6-1	TRBJ2-2	TRBD2	.	CASSDQGTKAGELFF	TGTGCCAGCAGTGATCAAGGGACTAAGGCCGGGGAGCTGTTTTTT
TRBV7-2	TRBJ1-4	.	once	CASSLGFATNEKLFF	TGTGCCAGCAGCTTAGGGTTTGCAACTAATGAAAAACTGTTTTTT
TRBV7-9	TRBJ1-1	.	.	CASSLEGTLSNTEAFF	TGTGCCAGCAGCTTAGAGGGGACATTATCGAACACTGAAGCTTTCTTT
TRBV5-4	TRBJ2-1	.	.	CASSFPTANEQFF	TGTGCCAGCAGCTTTCCGACCGCCAATGAGCAGTTCTTC
TRBV18	TRBJ2-5	.	.	CASSPSQETQYF	TGTGCCAGCTCACCAAGTCAAGAGACCCAGTACTTC
TRBV7-8	TRBJ1-3	TRBD1	.	CASSLDTPGGIDTIYF	TGTGCCAGCAGCTTAGATACGCCAGGGGGCATAGACACCATATATTTT
TRBV4-3	TRBJ2-1	TRBD1	.	CASSHRQGNEQFF	TGCGCCAGCAGCCACCGACAGGGGAATGAGCAGTTCTTC
TRBV7-9	TRBJ2-1	.	.	CASSAGTLSEQFF	TGTGCCAGCAGCGCTGGGACTTTGAGCGAGCAGTTCTTC
TRBV12-3/TRBV12-4	TRBJ2-7	.	.	CASSVVGPGEQYF	TGTGCCAGCAGTGTCGTGGGGCCGGGAGAGCAGTACTTC
TRBV27	TRBJ1-6	.	.	CASRYYNSPLHF	TGTGCCAGCAGGTACTATAATTCACCCCTCCACTTT
TRBV27	TRBJ2-3	TRBD1	.	CASRTGVPDTQYF	TGTGCCAGCAGAACAGGGGTCCCAGATACGCAGTATTTT
TRBV9	TRBJ1-3	.	.	CASSVDRRNTIYF	TGTGCCAGCAGCGTCGACAGACGAAACACCATATATTTT
TRBV2	TRBJ2-2	.	.	CASSEMDRNTGELFF	TGTGCCAGCAGTGAGATGGACAGAAACACCGGGGAGCTGTTTTTT
TRBV6-1	TRBJ2-5	.	.	CASSEASGNQETQYF	TGTGCCAGCAGTGAAGCGTCGGGGAACCAAGAGACCCAGTACTTC
TRBV6-5	TRBJ2-7	.	.	CASSYSPGGWDEQYF	TGTGCCAGCAGTTACTCCCCGGGGGGCTGGGACGAGCAGTACTTC